This entry lists 5 T cell receptor beta chains sequenced from one sample in a study of blood T cell repertoires in COVID-19. The table came from immunoSEQ multiplex PCR; TCRdb's copy has only in-frame clones and leaves some out. Of about 100,000 clones listed, about 86% are singletons. What was sequenced was peripheral blood. The receptors were sampled from a human donor in a cohort sampled during active COVID-19.

The chain links TRBV4-3 to TRBJ2-1; 13 nucleotides line up with TRBD2. The CDR3 has 16 residues. The ends lost 1 base at V and 3 bases at J; junction bases unmatched: 0. Germline loops: CDR1 LGHNA, CDR2 YSLEER. The CDR3 spells CASSQGTSGSYNEQFF. DNA of the CDR3: TGCGCCAGCAGCCAAGGGACTAGCGGGAGCTACAATGAGCAGTTCTTC.

In its sample, this clone was seen a few times. This rearrangement joins TRBV20-1 to TRBJ2-7; D is possibly TRBD1 (6 bases). V was shortened by 3 bases and J by 6 bases, with 9 bases between the two germline ends. This CDR3 contains 11 residues. Germline V gene lookup returns CDR1 DFQATT and CDR2 SNEGSKA (reference sequence). This chain's CDR3 is CSASQGIEQYF. The CDR3, as DNA: TGCAGTGCTAGTCAGGGGATCGAGCAGTACTTC.

V is TRBV4-2 and J is TRBJ1-1, with D unresolved. This CDR3 has 14 residues. The germline gives CDR1 LGHNA, CDR2 YNFKEQ. V was pared by 1 base and J by 0 bases, with 6 bases between. The DNA of the CDR3 is TGTGCCAGCAGCCAAGGGGGAGTGAACACTGAAGCTTTCTTT. Translation gives CASSQGGVNTEAFF.

This clone was detected once. V usage is TRBV6-5 and J usage is TRBJ2-1, with D maybe TRBD1 (5 bases). V was shortened by 7 bases and J by 8 bases, with 6 bases between the two germline ends. CDR1 and CDR2 (germline): MNHEY, SVGAGI. CDR3 length: 10 residues. The CDR3 sequence: CASKGDEQFF. Here the CDR3 DNA reads TGTGCCAGCAAAGGGGATGAGCAGTTCTTC.

The chain is built from TRBV6-5 and TRBJ2-7; 11 positions agree with TRBD2. V trimming: 6 bases; J trimming: 1 base; junction bases outside the gene matches: 5. CDR3 length: 15 amino acids. Germline V CDR1 and CDR2: MNHEY, SVGAGI. For the CDR3, the DNA is TGTGCCAGCAGAGATAGCGGGAGGGGGTCCTACGAGCAGTACTTC. This gives the protein CASRDSGRGSYEQYF.